This TCR beta chain was observed in a study of post-analysis software for immune sequencing data. Overall study context: Relapsing-remitting, secondary progressive and progressive-relapsing courses of multiple sclerosis were included. Study results and limitations: By F measure, samples from a shared preparation batch strongly co-clustered. About five TRBV segments were more frequent in patients than controls; TRBV5-6, TRBV5-1 and TRBV20-1 belonged to this group. Controls significantly exceeded multiple sclerosis patients in normalized Chao1 diversity.

Trimming took 4 bases from V and 10 from J; bases not matched to a gene: 2. Germline assignment: CDR1 ENHRY and CDR2 SYGVKD. CDR3 length: 14 residues. Of note for this clonotype: Its antigen remains unidentified.

Incorporated into the TCR beta cDNA libraries were unique molecular identifiers, which served to reduce PCR and sequencing biases. The T cell input of roughly 0.95 to 11 million gave roughly 0.5 million cDNA molecules. MiXCR, applied by TCRdb to the PCR reads, yields one record per CDR3 protein. The sample lists roughly 800,000 distinct CDR3 sequences; under 70% were seen once. The TCR was taken from a girl aged 10 to 17 with multiple sclerosis. This chain links TRBV10-3 with TRBJ2-1, with 15 bases identical to TRBD2. Sample: blood. Here the CDR3 DNA reads TGTGCCATCAGTGTAGGACTAGCGGGGGGGGAGCAGTTCTTC. Its protein is CAISVGLAGGEQFF.